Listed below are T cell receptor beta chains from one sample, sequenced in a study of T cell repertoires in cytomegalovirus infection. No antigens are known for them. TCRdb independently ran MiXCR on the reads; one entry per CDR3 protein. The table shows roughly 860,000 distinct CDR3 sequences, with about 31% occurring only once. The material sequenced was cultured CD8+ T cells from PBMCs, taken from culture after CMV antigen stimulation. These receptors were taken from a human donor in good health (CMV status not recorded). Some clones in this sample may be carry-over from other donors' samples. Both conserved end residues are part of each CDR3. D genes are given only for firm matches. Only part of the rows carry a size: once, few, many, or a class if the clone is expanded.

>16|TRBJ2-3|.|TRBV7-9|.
CASSSSRGTGTDTQYF
TGTGCCAGCAGCTCGTCCCGGGGTACCGGCACAGATACGCAGTATTTT
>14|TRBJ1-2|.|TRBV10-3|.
CAISVDRSNSGYTF
TGTGCCATCAGTGTCGACAGGTCAAACTCTGGCTACACCTTC
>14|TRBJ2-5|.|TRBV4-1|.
CASSQGGDQETQYF
TGCGCCAGCAGCCAAGGGGGAGACCAAGAGACCCAGTACTTC
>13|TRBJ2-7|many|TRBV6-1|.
CASSEGSSYEQYF
TGTGCCAGCAGTGAGGGGAGCTCCTACGAGCAGTACTTC
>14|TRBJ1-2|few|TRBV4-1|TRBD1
CASSMSQGGYGYTF
TGCGCCAGCAGCATGTCACAGGGGGGTTATGGCTACACCTTC
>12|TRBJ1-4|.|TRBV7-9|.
CASSPAGRALFF
TGTGCCAGCAGCCCTGCGGGTAGGGCACTGTTTTTT
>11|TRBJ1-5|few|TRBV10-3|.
CAIRGDKAQHF
TGTGCCATCAGGGGCGATAAGGCCCAGCATTTT
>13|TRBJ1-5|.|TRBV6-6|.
CASSYYLNQPQHF
TGTGCCAGCAGTTACTATCTGAATCAGCCCCAGCATTTT
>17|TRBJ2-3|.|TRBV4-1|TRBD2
CASSQVGTSFATDTQYF
TGCGCCAGCAGCCAAGTCGGGACTAGCTTTGCCACAGATACGCAGTATTTT
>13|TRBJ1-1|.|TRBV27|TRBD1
CASWPIQGLEAFF
TGTGCCAGCTGGCCGATACAGGGGCTTGAAGCTTTCTTT
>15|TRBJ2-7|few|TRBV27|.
CASSLIPEGDYEQYF
TGTGCCAGCAGTTTAATCCCAGAGGGGGACTACGAGCAGTACTTC
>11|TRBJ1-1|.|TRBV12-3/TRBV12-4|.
CASTPSGEAFF
TGTGCCAGCACCCCCTCGGGTGAAGCTTTCTTT
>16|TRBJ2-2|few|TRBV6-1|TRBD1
CASTPLTGPNTGELFF
TGTGCCAGCACCCCATTGACAGGGCCGAACACCGGGGAGCTGTTTTTT
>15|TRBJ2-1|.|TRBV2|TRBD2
CASRRGTSVYNEQFF
TGTGCCAGCAGGCGGGGGACTAGCGTCTACAATGAGCAGTTCTTC